This TCR beta chain was documented in a study of response to subunit inactivated influenza vaccine. TCRdb analysed the RT-PCR reads with MiXCR anew, one entry per CDR3 protein. In the table there are more than 700,000 distinct CDR3 sequences, 20% to 25% of which are singletons. With respect to this clonotype: What it binds is unknown.

Per germline, CDR1 DFQATT and CDR2 SNEGSKA (reference sequence). CDR3 length equals 14 residues. With 0 bases clipped from V and 4 bases from J, the junction kept 5 bases outside the gene matches. General study findings and limits: Researchers suggested that each seasonal influenza vaccination recruits few new T cells.

This chain uses TRBV20-1 with TRBJ2-7; 8 bases are shared with TRBD2. This TCR was recovered from a man aged 50 to 59 who received an inactivated influenza vaccine. This material consisted of PBMCs from blood, taken around 5 days after vaccination. CDR3 in DNA: TGCAGTGCTAGAGATGAGTTAGCGGGATACGAGCAGTACTTC. It specifies CSARDELAGYEQYF.